The 6 T cell receptor beta chains below come from one sample, sequenced in a study of a mutant IDH1 vaccine in newly diagnosed glioma. These receptors' targets are unknown. The time point denotes: week 11, during vaccination. Every single dose of the vaccine, 300 ug of mutant IDH1 20-mer peptide, came with topical imiquimod. This table comes from immunoSEQ multiplex PCR, and its TCRdb copy is limited to in-frame clones, with some not included. This sample carries tens of thousands of clones, roughly 78% of them seen once, and the ten largest clones take about 8.2%. Sequenced here: PBMCs, sampled from a glioma patient whose treatment included an IDH1 peptide vaccine. The source is a man aged 35 to 55 with glioma.

The chain combines TRBV9 with TRBJ1-3; D gene ambiguous. The CDR3 extends over 13 amino acids. Germline V lookup: CDR1 SGDLS, CDR2 YYNGEE. Trimming shortened V by 0 bases and J by 6 bases, and 7 bases separated the two germline ends. The CDR3 here is CASSVVGINTIYF. The CDR3 bases are TGTGCCAGCAGCGTAGTGGGGATAAACACCATATATTTT.

The rearrangement links TRBV6-1 to TRBJ2-1, with D uncertain. CDR3 length equals 14 residues. Germline loops: CDR1 MNHNS, CDR2 SASEGT. Deletions cut 7 bases from V and 2 bases from J, with 12 bases between. CDR3 DNA: TGTGCCAGCACCTTGGAGTACGCCTACAATGAGCAGTTCTTC. As protein: CASTLEYAYNEQFF.

The J gene is TRBJ1-1, the V gene TRBV11-3; possible D gene TRBD1, 5 bases. CDR1 and CDR2 (germline): SGHNT, YENEEA. Trimming took 3 bases from V and 5 from J, leaving 16 bases between them. The CDR3 loop spans 15 amino acids. As DNA, the CDR3 is TGTGCCAGCAGCTTTCGTGTGGGGGAAAGGACTGAAGCTTTCTTT. Translated, it gives CASSFRVGERTEAFF.

This clone turned up a few times. This chain uses TRBV13 with TRBJ1-5; D unclear. Trimming stripped 3 bases from V and 2 bases from J, with 5 bases between. The germline V gene has CDR1 PRHDT and CDR2 FYEKMQ (reference sequence). This CDR3 is built from 13 residues. CDR3 amino acids: CASSFDGNQPQHF. In DNA form, the CDR3 reads TGTGCCAGCAGCTTCGACGGCAATCAGCCCCAGCATTTT.

This chain connects TRBV6-1 to TRBJ2-5; TRBD2 aligns across 11 bases. This CDR3 is 17 amino acids long. Germline lookup yields CDR1 MNHNS and CDR2 SASEGT. The V gene end was trimmed by 4 bases and the J gene end by 3 bases; junction bases not matched to a gene: 10. CDR3 sequence: CASSALAGGVSKETQYF. The CDR3 nucleotides read TGTGCCAGCAGTGCCCTAGCGGGAGGCGTGTCAAAAGAGACCCAGTACTTC.

The rearrangement uses TRBV29-1 and TRBJ2-2; D is ambiguous. This CDR3 has 13 amino acids. Germline V gives CDR1 SQVTM, CDR2 ANQGSEA. V lost 3 bases and J 0 bases, leaving 5 bases between the germline ends. The CDR3 DNA sequence: TGCAGCGTTGACCGATCGAACACCGGGGAGCTGTTTTTT. Amino acids: CSVDRSNTGELFF.